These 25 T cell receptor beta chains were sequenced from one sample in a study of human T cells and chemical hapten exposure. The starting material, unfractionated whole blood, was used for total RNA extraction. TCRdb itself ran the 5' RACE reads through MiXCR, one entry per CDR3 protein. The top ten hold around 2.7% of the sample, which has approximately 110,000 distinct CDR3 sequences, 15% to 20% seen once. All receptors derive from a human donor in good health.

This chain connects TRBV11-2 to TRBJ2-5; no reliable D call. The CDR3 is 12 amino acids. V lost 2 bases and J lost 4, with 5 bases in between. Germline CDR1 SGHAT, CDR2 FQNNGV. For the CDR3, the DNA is TGTGCCAGCAGCTTATCTACAGAGACCCAGTACTTC. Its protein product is CASSLSTETQYF. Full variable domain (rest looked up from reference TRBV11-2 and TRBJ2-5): EAGVAQSPRYKIIEKRQSVAFWCNPISGHATLYWYQQILGQGPKLLIQFQNNGVVDDSQLPKDRFSAERLKGVDSTLKIQPAKLEDSAVYLCASSLSTETQYFGPGTRLLVL.

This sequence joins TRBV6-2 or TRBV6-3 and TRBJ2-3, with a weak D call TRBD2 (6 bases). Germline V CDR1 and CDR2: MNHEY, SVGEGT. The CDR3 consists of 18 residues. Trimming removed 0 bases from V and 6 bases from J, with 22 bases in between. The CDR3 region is CASSYSIPGGPPTDTQYF. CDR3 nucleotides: TGTGCCAGCAGTTACTCGATTCCTGGAGGGCCTCCCACTGATACGCAGTATTTT.

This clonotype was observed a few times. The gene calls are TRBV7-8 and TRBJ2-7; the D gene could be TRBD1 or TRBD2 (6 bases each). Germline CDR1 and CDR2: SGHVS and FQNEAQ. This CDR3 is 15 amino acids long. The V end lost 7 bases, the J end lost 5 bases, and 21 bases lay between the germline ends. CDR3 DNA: TGTGCCAGCACGACAGAGCCGGGGGCGCCCAACGAGCAGTACTTC. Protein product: CASTTEPGAPNEQYF.

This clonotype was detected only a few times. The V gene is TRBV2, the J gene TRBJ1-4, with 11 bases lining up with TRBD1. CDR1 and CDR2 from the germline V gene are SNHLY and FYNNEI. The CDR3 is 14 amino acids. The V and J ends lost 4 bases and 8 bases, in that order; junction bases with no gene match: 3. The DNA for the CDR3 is TGTGCCAGCAGTGGGACAGGGGGCGGGGAAAAACTGTTTTTT. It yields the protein CASSGTGGGEKLFF.

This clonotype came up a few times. In nucleotides, the CDR3 is TGTGCCAGCAGTCCGTTCCGGGACAGCTATGGCTACACCTTC. Amino acid sequence: CASSPFRDSYGYTF. The chain combines TRBV28 with TRBJ1-2; TRBD1 agrees at 7 bases. The V gene end was trimmed by 5 bases and the J gene end by 4 bases; junction bases not matched to a gene: 7. From germline, CDR1 is MDHEN and CDR2 SYDVKM. The CDR3 contains 14 residues.

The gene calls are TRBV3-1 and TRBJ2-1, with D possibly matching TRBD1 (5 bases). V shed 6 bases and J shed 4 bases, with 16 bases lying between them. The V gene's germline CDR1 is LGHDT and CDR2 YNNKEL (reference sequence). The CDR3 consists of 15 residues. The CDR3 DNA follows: TGTGCCAGCAGTCCCAAGGGGCAGTATTACAATGAGCAGTTCTTC. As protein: CASSPKGQYYNEQFF.

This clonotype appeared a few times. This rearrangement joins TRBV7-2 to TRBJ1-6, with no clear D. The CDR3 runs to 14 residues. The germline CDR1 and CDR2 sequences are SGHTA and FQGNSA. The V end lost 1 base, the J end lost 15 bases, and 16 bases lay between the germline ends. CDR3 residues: CASSLDQGPRHLHF. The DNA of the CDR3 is TGTGCCAGCAGCTTAGACCAAGGCCCAAGGCACCTCCACTTT. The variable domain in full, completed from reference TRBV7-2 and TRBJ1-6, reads GAGVSQSPSNKVTEKGKDVELRCDPISGHTALYWYRQSLGQGLEFLIYFQGNSAPDKSGLPSDRFSAERTGGSVSTLTIQRTQQEDSAVYLCASSLDQGPRHLHFGNGTRLTVT.

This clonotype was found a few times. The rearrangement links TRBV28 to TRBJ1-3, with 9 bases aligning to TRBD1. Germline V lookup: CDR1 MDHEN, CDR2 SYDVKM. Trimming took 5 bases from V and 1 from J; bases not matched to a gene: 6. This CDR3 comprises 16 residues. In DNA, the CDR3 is TGTGCCAGCAGTGCAGCCGGGACAGGGTCTGGAAACACCATATATTTT. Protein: CASSAAGTGSGNTIYF.

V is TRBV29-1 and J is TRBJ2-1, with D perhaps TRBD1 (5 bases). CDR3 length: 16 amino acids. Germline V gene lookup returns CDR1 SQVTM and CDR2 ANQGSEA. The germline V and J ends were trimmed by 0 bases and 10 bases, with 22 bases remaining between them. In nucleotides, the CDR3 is TGCAGCGTTGAAGAGGTGGACAAGGTCCGTCCGGAGGAGCAGTTCTTC. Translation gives CSVEEVDKVRPEEQFF.

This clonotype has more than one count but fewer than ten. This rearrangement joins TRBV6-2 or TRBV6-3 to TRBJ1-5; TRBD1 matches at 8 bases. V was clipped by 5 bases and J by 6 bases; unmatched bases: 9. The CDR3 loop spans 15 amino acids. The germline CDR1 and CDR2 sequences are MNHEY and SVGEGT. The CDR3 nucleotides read TGTGCCAGCAGTAGGGGACAGGTCAGTAGTCAGCCCCAGCATTTT. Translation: CASSRGQVSSQPQHF.

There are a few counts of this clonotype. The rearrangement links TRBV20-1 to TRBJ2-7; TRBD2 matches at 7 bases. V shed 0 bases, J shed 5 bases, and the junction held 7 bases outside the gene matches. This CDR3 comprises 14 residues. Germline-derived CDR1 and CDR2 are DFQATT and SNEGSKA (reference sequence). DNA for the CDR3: TGCAGTGCTAGAGAGGAGGGGAGGGGAGACGAGCAGTACTTC. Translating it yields CSAREEGRGDEQYF.

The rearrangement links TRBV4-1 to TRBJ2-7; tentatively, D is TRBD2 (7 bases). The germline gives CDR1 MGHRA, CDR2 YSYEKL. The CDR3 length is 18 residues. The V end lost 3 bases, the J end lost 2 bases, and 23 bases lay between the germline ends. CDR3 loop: CASSQIFGEGRGAYEQYF. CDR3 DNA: TGCGCCAGCAGCCAGATTTTCGGAGAGGGGAGGGGGGCCTACGAGCAGTACTTC.

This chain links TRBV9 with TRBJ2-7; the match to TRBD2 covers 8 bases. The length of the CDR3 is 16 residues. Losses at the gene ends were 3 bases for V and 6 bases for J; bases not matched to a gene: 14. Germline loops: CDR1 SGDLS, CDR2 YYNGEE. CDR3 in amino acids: CASSADRLAPGGEQYF. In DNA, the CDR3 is TGTGCCAGCAGCGCCGACCGACTAGCGCCGGGGGGCGAGCAGTACTTC.

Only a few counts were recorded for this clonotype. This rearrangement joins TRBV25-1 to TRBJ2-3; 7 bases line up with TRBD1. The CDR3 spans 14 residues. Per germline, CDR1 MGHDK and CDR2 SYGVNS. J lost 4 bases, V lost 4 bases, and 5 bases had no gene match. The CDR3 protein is CASSAQGVSDTQYF. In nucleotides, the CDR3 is TGTGCCAGCAGTGCCCAGGGGGTCTCAGATACGCAGTATTTT.

CDR3 sequence: CASSQGPLQYF. CDR3 nucleotides: TGTGCCAGCAGCCAAGGACCACTGCAGTACTTC. This chain joins TRBV4-2 and TRBJ2-7; D call uncertain. The ends were cut back, 1 base at V and 9 bases at J, with 7 bases in the middle. The CDR3 length is 11 residues. CDR1 is LGHNA and CDR2 is YNFKEQ in the germline V gene.

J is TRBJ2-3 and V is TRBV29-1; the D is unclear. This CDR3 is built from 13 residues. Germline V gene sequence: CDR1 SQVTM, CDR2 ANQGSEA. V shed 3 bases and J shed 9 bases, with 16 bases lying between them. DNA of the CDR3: TGCAGCGTTGATAACTCCTGGAGAAACACGCAGTATTTT. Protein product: CSVDNSWRNTQYF.

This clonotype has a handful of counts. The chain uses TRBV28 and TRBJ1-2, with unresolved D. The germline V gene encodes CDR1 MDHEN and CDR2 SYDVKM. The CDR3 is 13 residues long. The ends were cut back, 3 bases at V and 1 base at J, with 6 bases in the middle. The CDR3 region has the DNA TGTGCCAGCAGTTTGGGGTTTAACTATGGCTACACCTTC. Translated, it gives CASSLGFNYGYTF.

The CDR3 spells CASSLDQITDTQYF. CDR3 nucleotides: TGTGCCAGCAGTTTAGACCAGATCACAGATACGCAGTATTTT. The chain combines TRBV12-3 or TRBV12-4 with TRBJ2-3; the D is unclear. V was cut by 1 base and J by 2 bases, with 7 bases left in between. This CDR3 region has 14 residues.

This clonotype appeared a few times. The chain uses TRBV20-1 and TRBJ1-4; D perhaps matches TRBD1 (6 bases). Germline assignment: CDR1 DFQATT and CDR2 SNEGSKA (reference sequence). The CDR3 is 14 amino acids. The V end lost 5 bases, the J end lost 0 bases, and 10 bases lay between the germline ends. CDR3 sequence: CSASHRATNEKLFF. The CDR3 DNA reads TGCAGTGCTTCCCACAGGGCAACTAATGAAAAACTGTTTTTT.

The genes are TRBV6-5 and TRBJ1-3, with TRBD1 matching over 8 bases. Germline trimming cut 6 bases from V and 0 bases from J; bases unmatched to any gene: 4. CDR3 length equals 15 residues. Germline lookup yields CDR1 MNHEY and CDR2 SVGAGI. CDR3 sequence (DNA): TGTGCCAGCAGGAGACAGGGGCCCTCTGGAAACACCATATATTTT. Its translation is CASRRQGPSGNTIYF.

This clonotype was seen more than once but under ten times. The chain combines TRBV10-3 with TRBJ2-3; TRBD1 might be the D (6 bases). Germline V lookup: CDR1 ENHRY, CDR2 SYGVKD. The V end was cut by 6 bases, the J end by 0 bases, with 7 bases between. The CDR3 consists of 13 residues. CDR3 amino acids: CAIRGGSTDTQYF. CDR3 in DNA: TGTGCCATCAGAGGGGGAAGCACAGATACGCAGTATTTT.

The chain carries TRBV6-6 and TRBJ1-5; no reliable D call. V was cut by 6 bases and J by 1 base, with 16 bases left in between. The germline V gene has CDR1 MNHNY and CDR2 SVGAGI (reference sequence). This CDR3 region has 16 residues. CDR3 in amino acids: CASRDPLGGSNQPQHF. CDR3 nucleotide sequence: TGTGCCAGCAGGGACCCCCTAGGAGGGAGCAATCAGCCCCAGCATTTT.

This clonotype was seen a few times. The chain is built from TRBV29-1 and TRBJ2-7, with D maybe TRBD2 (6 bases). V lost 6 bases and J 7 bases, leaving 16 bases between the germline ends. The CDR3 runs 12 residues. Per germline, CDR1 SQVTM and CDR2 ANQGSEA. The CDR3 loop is CSVPGRGGEQYF. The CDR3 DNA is TGCAGCGTCCCCGGACGGGGAGGAGAGCAGTACTTC.

DNA for the CDR3: TGCAGTGCTAGATCCGGGTTTTCCTACGAGCAGTACTTC. Its protein product is CSARSGFSYEQYF. The chain is built from TRBV20-1 and TRBJ2-7; D is uncertain. Trimming took off 2 bases at V and 1 base at J, with 9 bases between the two ends. The CDR3 runs 13 residues. Germline CDR1 reads DFQATT; CDR2 reads SNEGSKA (reference sequence).

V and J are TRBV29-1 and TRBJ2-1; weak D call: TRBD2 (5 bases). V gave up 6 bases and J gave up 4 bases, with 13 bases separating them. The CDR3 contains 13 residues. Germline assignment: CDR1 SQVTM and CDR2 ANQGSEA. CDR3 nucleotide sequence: TGCAGCGTGGAGGCGAAAGGTTACAATGAGCAGTTCTTC. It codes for CSVEAKGYNEQFF.